This TCR beta chain was found in a study of T cells in Graves' hyperthyroidism and ophthalmopathy. Study results and caveats: A median about 7 months before onset, the model predicted ophthalmopathy.

Germline assignment: CDR1 SGHVS and CDR2 FQNEAQ. The length of the CDR3 is 13 residues. Trimming took off 5 bases at V and 3 bases at J, with 10 bases between the two ends. RNA transcripts were the template for amplifying TCR beta CDR3 regions. The TCR CDR3 first-round RT-PCR relied on the HTBI primer set. TCRdb reanalysed the multiplex PCR reads using MiXCR and keeps one entry per CDR3 protein. This sample has around 480,000 distinct CDR3 sequences, with 13% to 15% found just once. Investigators excluded patients with uncontrolled infection, other autoimmune disease, pregnancy or lactation. About this clonotype: No antigen is known for it.

The source of this sequence is a woman aged 18-29 years with Graves' hyperthyroidism. The rearrangement joins TRBV7-8 to TRBJ1-2; maybe TRBD1 (5 bases). The sequenced sample consisted of blood. The CDR3 bases are TGTGCCAGCAGCACGAGGGGTGACTATGGCTACACCTTC. Translation gives CASSTRGDYGYTF.